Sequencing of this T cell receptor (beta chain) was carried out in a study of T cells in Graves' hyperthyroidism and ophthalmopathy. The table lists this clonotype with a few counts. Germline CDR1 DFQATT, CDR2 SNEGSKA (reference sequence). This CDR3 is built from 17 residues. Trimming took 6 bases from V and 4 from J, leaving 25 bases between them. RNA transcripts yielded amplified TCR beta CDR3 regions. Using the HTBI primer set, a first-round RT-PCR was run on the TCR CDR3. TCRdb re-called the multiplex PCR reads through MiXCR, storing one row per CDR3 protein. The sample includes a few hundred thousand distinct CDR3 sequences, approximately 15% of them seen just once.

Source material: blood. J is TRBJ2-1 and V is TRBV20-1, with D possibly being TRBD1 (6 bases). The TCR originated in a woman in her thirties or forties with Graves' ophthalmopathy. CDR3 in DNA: TGCAGTGCCTTGGGACCCAGACCTGAGGGGGTATACAATGAGCAGTTCTTC. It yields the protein CSALGPRPEGVYNEQFF.